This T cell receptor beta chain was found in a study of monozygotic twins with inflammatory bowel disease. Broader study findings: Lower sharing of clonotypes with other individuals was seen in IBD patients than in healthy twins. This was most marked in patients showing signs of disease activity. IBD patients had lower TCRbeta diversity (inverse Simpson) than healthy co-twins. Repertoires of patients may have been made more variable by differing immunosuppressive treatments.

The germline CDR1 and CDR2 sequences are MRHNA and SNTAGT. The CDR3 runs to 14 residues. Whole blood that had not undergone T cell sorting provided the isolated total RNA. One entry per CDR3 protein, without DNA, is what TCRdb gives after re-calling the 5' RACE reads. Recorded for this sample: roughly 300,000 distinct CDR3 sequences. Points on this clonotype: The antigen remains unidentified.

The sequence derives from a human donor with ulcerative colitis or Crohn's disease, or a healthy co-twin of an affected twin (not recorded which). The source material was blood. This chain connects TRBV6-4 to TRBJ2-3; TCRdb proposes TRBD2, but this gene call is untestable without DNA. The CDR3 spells CASSTSGDTDTQYF.